A single sample gave rise to the 15 T cell receptor beta chains below, sequenced in a study of blood T cell repertoires in COVID-19. TCRdb's copy holds only in-frame clones and misses some; the assay was immunoSEQ multiplex PCR. The data contain around 120,000 clones, roughly 90% of them seen just once; the ten biggest clones take up roughly 7.9%. Specimen: peripheral blood. All receptors come from a man aged 65 to 79 who had recovered from COVID-19.

The chain employs TRBV30 and TRBJ2-1, with 9 nucleotides matching TRBD2. This CDR3 has 14 amino acids. The germline V gene encodes CDR1 GTSNPN and CDR2 SVGIG (reference sequence). Trimming cost V 0 bases and J 10 bases; bases outside gene matches: 7. This chain's CDR3 is CAWSVGGGAWEQFF. The DNA for the CDR3 is TGTGCCTGGAGTGTCGGCGGGGGGGCTTGGGAGCAGTTCTTC.

The chain is built from TRBV14 and TRBJ2-7, with TRBD1 identical over 10 bases. This CDR3 comprises 17 residues. In germline, CDR1 is SGHDN, CDR2 FVKESK. Unmatched junction bases numbered 11, after V lost 1 base and J lost 5 bases. CDR3 in DNA: TGTGCCAGCAGCCAAGTTTTCCGGGACAGGGGTTCCCACGAGCAGTACTTC. This translates into CASSQVFRDRGSHEQYF.

This rearrangement joins TRBV7-9 to TRBJ2-2; 8 bases fit TRBD2. Germline-derived CDR1 and CDR2 are SEHNR and FQNEAQ (reference sequence). This CDR3 region has 16 residues. V shed 5 bases and J 4 bases; nucleotides not matched to a gene: 9. The CDR3 sequence is CASSPGGSWLTGELFF. The CDR3 DNA sequence: TGTGCCAGCAGCCCGGGGGGGAGCTGGCTCACCGGGGAGCTGTTTTTT.

The rearrangement links TRBV5-4 to TRBJ1-1; possibly TRBD1 for D (6 bases). Germline-derived CDR1 and CDR2 are SGHNT and YYREEE (reference sequence). The CDR3 runs 12 residues. V shed 2 bases and J shed 5 bases, with 7 bases lying between them. The CDR3 DNA is TGTGCCAGCAGCTTTAGGGGGACTGAAGCTTTCTTT. Amino acids: CASSFRGTEAFF.

The chain combines TRBV3-1 (or the pseudogene TRBV3-2) with TRBJ2-1; TRBD2 agrees at 7 bases. CDR3 size: 16 residues. The V and J ends lost 1 base and 3 bases, in that order; junction bases with no gene match: 6. Per the germline V gene, CDR1 is LGHDT and CDR2 is YNNKEL (reference sequence). For the CDR3, the DNA is TGTGCCAGCAGCCAAGTCGGCGGGGGAAGCTACAATGAGCAGTTCTTC. It encodes CASSQVGGGSYNEQFF.

This clone was detected only once. The V and J genes are TRBV30 and TRBJ1-5, with D possibly being TRBD1 (5 bases). This CDR3 region has 12 residues. Trimming removed 4 bases at V and 9 bases at J, with 13 bases between. The germline V gene encodes CDR1 GTSNPN and CDR2 SVGIG (reference sequence). The DNA for the CDR3 is TGTGCCTGGAAAGGGGAGGTAGGGCCCCAGCATTTT. Translating it yields CAWKGEVGPQHF. The entire variable domain, with the rest obtained from reference TRBV30 and TRBJ1-5, is as follows: SQTIHQWPATLVQPVGSPLSLECTVEGTSNPNLYWYRQAAGRGLQLLFYSVGIGQISSEVPQNLSASRPQDRQFILSSKKLLLSDSGFYLCAWKGEVGPQHFGDGTRLSIL.

The chain recombines TRBV28 with TRBJ1-1, with D possibly being TRBD1 (6 bases). Germline V gene data show CDR1 as MDHEN and CDR2 as SYDVKM. The CDR3 length is 14 residues. V lost 9 bases to trimming and J lost 1 base, with 15 bases between them. The DNA for the CDR3 is TGTGCCAGTAAAAACTACAGGGAGAACACTGAAGCTTTCTTT. Its protein product is CASKNYRENTEAFF.

Written as DNA, the CDR3 is TGTGCCACCGTGAGCGAGAATAACGAGCAGTACTTC. Its protein is CATVSENNEQYF. V is TRBV15 and J is TRBJ2-7; D gene unclear. The V gene lost 8 bases and the J gene lost 5 bases, with 13 bases spanning the gap. The CDR3 covers 12 residues. The germline V gene has CDR1 LNHNV and CDR2 YYDKDF (reference sequence).

This sequence joins TRBV27 and TRBJ2-7, with 7 nucleotides matching TRBD2. The ends lost 6 bases at V and 0 bases at J; junction bases unmatched: 8. CDR1 MNHEY and CDR2 SMNVEV come from the germline V gene (reference sequence). CDR3 length: 15 amino acids. CDR3: CASSRGGSLSYEQYF. The CDR3 DNA reads as TGTGCCAGCAGCCGGGGCGGGAGCCTCTCCTACGAGCAGTACTTC.

The CDR3 reads CASSQDTGTIQYF. In DNA form, the CDR3 reads TGCGCCAGCAGCCAAGACACGGGTACCATTCAGTACTTC. The J gene is TRBJ2-4, the V gene TRBV4-1; D is ambiguous. Germline V gene sequence: CDR1 MGHRA, CDR2 YSYEKL. The CDR3 contains 13 residues. Trimming removed 0 bases from V and 9 bases from J, with 9 bases in between.

This clone was picked up a small number of times. J is TRBJ2-5 and V is TRBV4-1; TRBD2 matches at 10 bases. The germline gives CDR1 MGHRA, CDR2 YSYEKL. V shed 2 bases and J 3 bases; nucleotides not matched to a gene: 6. CDR3 length: 16 residues. As DNA, the CDR3 is TGCGCCAGCAGCCAACTAGCGGGGGTCCTAAAAGAGACCCAGTACTTC. Protein sequence: CASSQLAGVLKETQYF.

This clone showed up just once. The CDR3 sequence: CASSHSNQPQHF. The CDR3 coding sequence is TGTGCCAGCAGCCATAGCAATCAGCCCCAGCATTTT. The chain combines TRBV28 with TRBJ1-5; D remains unclear. The length of the CDR3 is 12 residues. V was pared by 6 bases and J by 0 bases, with 3 bases between. CDR1 and CDR2 from the germline V gene are MDHEN and SYDVKM.

The genes are TRBV5-1 and TRBJ2-7; 7 bases align to TRBD1. The CDR3 has 14 amino acids. Germline CDR1 reads SGHRS; CDR2 reads YFSETQ. Trimming removed 2 bases from V and 5 bases from J; junction bases left unmatched: 7. CDR3 region: CASSLEQGFDEQYF. The CDR3 DNA reads TGCGCCAGCAGCTTAGAACAGGGGTTCGACGAGCAGTACTTC.

The chain employs TRBV28 and TRBJ1-6; 7 positions match TRBD1. Germline trimming cut 6 bases from V and 7 bases from J; bases unmatched to any gene: 12. Germline V gives CDR1 MDHEN, CDR2 SYDVKM. The CDR3 consists of 16 residues. The CDR3 DNA sequence: TGTGCCAGCAGCTCAATTGAGACAGGGATGAATTCACCCCTCCACTTT. This codes for CASSSIETGMNSPLHF.

The chain joins TRBV10-1 to TRBJ2-2; the match to TRBD2 covers 9 bases. Germline lookup yields CDR1 WNHNN and CDR2 SYGVQD (reference sequence). This CDR3 is built from 16 residues. V was pared by 4 bases and J by 2 bases, with 5 bases of the junction left unmatched. CDR3 coding DNA: TGCGCCAGCAGTGGAGCGGGGGGCCATAACACCGGGGAGCTGTTTTTT. Translated, it gives CASSGAGGHNTGELFF.